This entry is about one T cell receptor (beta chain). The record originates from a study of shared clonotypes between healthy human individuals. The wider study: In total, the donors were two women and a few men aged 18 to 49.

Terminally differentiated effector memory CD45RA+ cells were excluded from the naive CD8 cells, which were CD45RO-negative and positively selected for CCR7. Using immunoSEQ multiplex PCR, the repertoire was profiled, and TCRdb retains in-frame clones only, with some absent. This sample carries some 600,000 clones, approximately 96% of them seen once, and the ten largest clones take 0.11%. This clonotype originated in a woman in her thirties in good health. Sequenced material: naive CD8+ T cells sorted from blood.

CDR3 region: CASSLAVGQGNQAQYF. Here the CDR3 DNA reads TGTGCCAGCAGCTTAGCGGTTGGACAGGGGAACCAGGCCCAGTACTTC. V is TRBV7-6 and J is TRBJ2-5; 9 positions match TRBD1. The CDR3 spans 16 residues. V lost 0 bases and J lost 9; bases outside the gene matches: 11. In germline, CDR1 is SGHVS, CDR2 FNYEAQ.